The T cell receptor (beta chain) described here comes from a study of cytomegalovirus exposure and HLA in healthy donors (dated by TCRdb to 2016 to 2017). A note on the overall study: According to a later analysis, one platform produced both the 100 to 150 validation repertoires and the roughly 660 repertoires of the first cohort. The study combined high-throughput TCR immunosequencing, statistical association of individual TCRs with disease status, and machine learning to predict cytomegalovirus infection status. Along with the approximately 670-subject first cohort, a separate validation cohort of over a hundred different subjects was used. The study aimed to test whether cataloging public T cell receptors could reveal signatures of past pathogen exposure.

The donors were included in the validation cohort of 120 subjects, a group kept apart from the roughly 680-subject first cohort. Measured from the cysteine to the phenylalanine, the CDR3 is 16 residues long. The read is trimmed to its CDR3 DNA, 48 bases read in frame from base 1. The germline V gene specifies MGHRA as CDR1 and YSYEKL as CDR2. The V end gives up 1 base and the J end 0 bases, leaving 4 bases in the junction not matched to a gene. The library was obtained by the immunoSEQ multiplex PCR assay. Concerning the study's data processing: A statistical classification framework was built for diagnosing cytomegalovirus status from the catalog of TCR beta chain sequences. Not all clones reach the TCRdb copy of this immuneACCESS table, which keeps in-frame sequences only. Checked studies attribute under half of the gap to unresolved V genes and leave the rest unexplained. The V and J calls and clone size are taken from that table; D and trimming were inferred from the DNA. The sample table contains under 200,000 clones; only one count was recorded for around nine tenths of them. The top ten clonotypes cover under 4.5% of the sample.

This clone showed up just once. Its antigen specificity is not known. One base away there is no much larger clone; base qualities are not given. What the research found in general, with its limitations: Three of the identified cytomegalovirus-associated TCR beta chains were confirmed in vitro to be specific for cytomegalovirus antigens. While some public TCRs were present in many individuals, most TCR sequences turned up only very rarely across donors. It was suggested by the authors that the approach could potentially be generalized to other disease states and immunological phenotypes. In a later analysis, TCRs clustered in the first cohort were found to also tend to co-occur in the 120 or so validation repertoires, with approximately 93% of cluster scores above 0. All 120 or so repertoires were used to score co-occurrence in the validation cohort in a later analysis, because that analysis had no HLA typing for the cohort. The study gave a list of under 200 TCR beta chains associated with cytomegalovirus. The classifier was reported to diagnose cytomegalovirus status with high specificity and sensitivity in both the original and validation cohorts.

The receptor comes from a man aged 18 to 30 in good health and CMV-seropositive. Sequencing was performed on PBMCs. The chain is encoded by TRBV4-1 joined to TRBJ2-7; 9 nucleotides in the junction match TRBD1. CDR3 loop: CASSQGTGAFSYEQYF. The DNA reads as follows: TGCGCCAGCAGCCAAGGGACAGGGGCTTTCTCCTACGAGCAGTACTTC.